Listed below are T cell receptor beta chains from one sample, sequenced in a study of cytotoxic CD8 clonotypes in ibrutinib-treated CLL. Clones were read by immunoSEQ multiplex PCR, and TCRdb kept only the in-frame ones, dropping some. The table lists around 310,000 clones, roughly 79% of them singletons. The sequencing here drew on PBMCs, taken before ibrutinib treatment. These receptors originate from a human donor with chronic lymphocytic leukemia. Both conserved end residues are part of each CDR3. D genes are given only for firm matches. Clone size, where shown, is once, few, many, or a class for clones that have expanded.

CDR3 length	J gene	V gene	D gene	clone size	CDR3 DNA	CDR3 protein
14	TRBJ2-3	TRBV9	NA	NA	TGTGCCAGTCAGGGTGGCGCCAGCACAGATACGCAGTATTTT	CASQGGASTDTQYF
16	TRBJ2-7	TRBV5-1	TRBD2	NA	TGCGCCAGCAGCCCAATAGGGCGGGAGGACTCCTACGAGCAGTACTTC	CASSPIGREDSYEQYF
14	TRBJ1-3	TRBV6-1	NA	NA	TGTGCCAGCAGGGTCGGGGGAGCGGGAAACACCATATATTTT	CASRVGGAGNTIYF
14	TRBJ2-5	TRBV7-2	NA	NA	TGTGCCAGCAGCCCCACGATGGGGGCGAAGACCCAGTACTTC	CASSPTMGAKTQYF
16	TRBJ1-2	TRBV23-1	NA	NA	TGCGCCGTACGAGCTGGGAGCGGACCTACGGTCTATGGCTACACCTTC	CAVRAGSGPTVYGYTF
15	TRBJ2-1	TRBV5-4	TRBD1	NA	TGTGCCAGCACCCTAACAGGGGGCCAGTACAATGAGCAGTTCTTC	CASTLTGGQYNEQFF
15	TRBJ2-7	TRBV6-5	NA	NA	TGTGCCAGCAGTTACGGCCCCCGTCTCCCCTACGAGCAGTACTTC	CASSYGPRLPYEQYF
17	TRBJ2-7	TRBV14	TRBD2	NA	TGTGCCAGCAGCCCAGGGACTAGCGGGAGTGCCTCCTACGAGCAGTACTTC	CASSPGTSGSASYEQYF
17	TRBJ2-1	TRBV5-4	TRBD2	NA	TGTGCCAGCAGCGGTACTAGCGGGAGGAGGTTTGGCAATGAGCAGTTCTTC	CASSGTSGRRFGNEQFF
14	TRBJ2-1	TRBV4-2	NA	NA	TGTGCCAGCAGCCAAGTCGGGGGGCGGGATGAGCAGTTCTTC	CASSQVGGRDEQFF
12	TRBJ2-1	TRBV29-1	NA	NA	TGCAGCGTTGAATTACGCTACAATGAGCAGTTCTTC	CSVELRYNEQFF
12	TRBJ1-2	TRBV29-1	NA	NA	TGCAGCGTTGAACTGCATCGGGGTGGCTACACCTTC	CSVELHRGGYTF
13	TRBJ1-5	TRBV11-2	NA	NA	TGTGCCAGCAGCTTTGGCGGAAATCAGCCCCAGCATTTT	CASSFGGNQPQHF
14	TRBJ2-7	TRBV4-1	TRBD2	NA	TGCGCCAGCAGCCAAGCGGGAGGCCCCTACGAGCAGTACTTC	CASSQAGGPYEQYF
14	TRBJ2-7	TRBV6-5	NA	once	TGTGCCAGCAGTTACCTGGGACAGCGGGACGAGCAGTACTTC	CASSYLGQRDEQYF
13	TRBJ1-1	TRBV29-1	TRBD1	NA	TGCAGGGTACAGGGGGCGCTGAACACTGAAGCTTTCTTT	CRVQGALNTEAFF
14	TRBJ2-5	TRBV9	NA	NA	TGTGCCAGCAGCGTCGGACAGATTCAAGAGACCCAGTACTTC	CASSVGQIQETQYF
12	TRBJ2-5	TRBV11-1	NA	few	TGTGCCAGCAGCTTAGCCGGGGAGACCCAGTACTTC	CASSLAGETQYF
16	TRBJ1-2	TRBV6-1	TRBD1	NA	TGTGCCAGCAGTGGAAGACAGGGGATAACCTTCTATGGCTACACCTTC	CASSGRQGITFYGYTF
16	TRBJ2-1	TRBV7-2	NA	NA	TGTGCCAGCAGCTTAGCTCCGGGGCCCATCTACAATGAGCAGTTCTTC	CASSLAPGPIYNEQFF
13	TRBJ2-7	TRBV29-1	NA	once	TGCAGCGCGACCGACAGAGCAATCTACGAGCAGTACTTC	CSATDRAIYEQYF
16	TRBJ2-2	TRBV18	TRBD2	once	TGTGCCAGCTCACCCCGACTAGCGGGAGGGACCGGGGAGCTGTTTTTT	CASSPRLAGGTGELFF
14	TRBJ2-2	TRBV14	NA	few	TGTGCCAGCAGCCAAGCTCAGTACACCGGGGAGCTGTTTTTT	CASSQAQYTGELFF
16	TRBJ2-3	TRBV5-6	TRBD2	NA	TGTGCCAGCAGCCTAAGCGGGAGAGGTTTATTGGATACGCAGTATTTT	CASSLSGRGLLDTQYF
15	TRBJ2-4	TRBV7-2	NA	NA	TGTGCCAGCAGCTCGGCTGGGGGGGCCAAAAACATTCAGTACTTC	CASSSAGGAKNIQYF
11	TRBJ2-5	TRBV29-1	TRBD2	NA	TGCAGCGTTGGGGGGGGTTTGGCCCAGTACTTC	CSVGGGLAQYF
15	TRBJ2-7	TRBV11-2	TRBD1	NA	TGTGCCAGCAGCTCTATGCAGGGGGCAAATTACGAGCAGTACTTC	CASSSMQGANYEQYF
11	TRBJ1-2	TRBV9	NA	NA	TGTGCCAGCAGCCCGAGGGGTGGCTACACCTTC	CASSPRGGYTF
16	TRBJ2-1	TRBV18	NA	NA	TGTGCCAGCTCACTCGGACAGCAAAGTCTCTACAATGAGCAGTTCTTC	CASSLGQQSLYNEQFF
15	TRBJ2-7	TRBV7-2	TRBD2	NA	TGTGCCAGCAGCTTAGGGGGACTAGCTTACTACGAGCAGTACTTC	CASSLGGLAYYEQYF
16	TRBJ2-5	TRBV5-4	TRBD2	NA	TGTGCCAGCAGCACCTCGGGACTAGCGAGGCAAGAGACCCAGTACTTC	CASSTSGLARQETQYF
15	TRBJ2-1	TRBV4-3	TRBD2	NA	TGCGCCAGCAGCCAAGATGGACTAGCGAAAGGGGAGCAGTTCTTC	CASSQDGLAKGEQFF
15	TRBJ2-7	TRBV27	TRBD2	NA	TGTGCCAGCACCCCGATAGCGGGAGGTTCCTACGAGCAGTACTTC	CASTPIAGGSYEQYF
12	TRBJ2-2	TRBV30	NA	NA	TGTGCCTGGGACAGTTTCACCGGGGAGCTGTTTTTT	CAWDSFTGELFF
17	TRBJ2-2	TRBV4-1	TRBD2	once	TGCGCCAGCAGCCAAGATTCGACGGGAGGGAGCACCGGGGAGCTGTTTTTT	CASSQDSTGGSTGELFF
15	TRBJ2-3	TRBV4-1	TRBD1	once	TGCGCCAGCAGCCTTTGGGACAGTAACACAGATACGCAGTATTTT	CASSLWDSNTDTQYF
15	TRBJ1-2	TRBV30	NA	NA	TGTGCCTGGAGTCCTGACAGTCAAACTAACTATGGCTACACCTTC	CAWSPDSQTNYGYTF
16	TRBJ2-1	TRBV28	NA	once	TGTGCCAGCAGCCTACCGGGACATAGCTCCTACAATGAGCAGTTCTTC	CASSLPGHSSYNEQFF
17	TRBJ2-1	TRBV5-1	TRBD2	once	TGCGCCAGCAGCTTAGGTCCTAGCGGGAGGTTATACAATGAGCAGTTCTTC	CASSLGPSGRLYNEQFF
15	TRBJ2-5	TRBV30	TRBD2	NA	TGTGCCTGGAGTCCCGGACTAGCCCCCCAAGAGACCCAGTACTTC	CAWSPGLAPQETQYF
13	TRBJ2-2	TRBV5-1	NA	many	TGCGCCAGCAGCTTCCCAACGACCGGGGAGCTGTTTTTT	CASSFPTTGELFF
16	TRBJ2-1	TRBV4-3	TRBD2	NA	TGCGCCAGCAGCCATTCCGCCGCTAGCGGAAACAATGAGCAGTTCTTC	CASSHSAASGNNEQFF
15	TRBJ2-1	TRBV11-1	NA	once	TGTGCCAGCAGTTCGTTGGGGGAACGGTACAATGAGCAGTTCTTC	CASSSLGERYNEQFF
13	TRBJ1-1	TRBV27	NA	once	TGTGCCAGCAGTTTTCGAGGCTTCACTGAAGCTTTCTTT	CASSFRGFTEAFF
13	TRBJ2-1	TRBV5-4	NA	NA	TGTGCCAGCAGCTGGGCAACCTACAATGAGCAGTTCTTC	CASSWATYNEQFF
15	TRBJ2-5	TRBV11-3	NA	NA	TGTGCCAGCAGCTTCCAATCAGCAGGGCAAGAGACCCAGTACTTC	CASSFQSAGQETQYF
15	TRBJ2-2	TRBV5-1	TRBD1	NA	TGCGCCAGCAGCGGGCTAGGACAGGCCAACGGGGAGCTGTTTTTT	CASSGLGQANGELFF
12	TRBJ2-7	TRBV27	NA	NA	TGTGCCAGCAGTGCGACTAGAAACGAGCAGTACTTC	CASSATRNEQYF
16	TRBJ2-1	TRBV19	TRBD2	NA	TGTGCCAGTAGTACCTCAGCGGGAGAGGCCTACAATGAGCAGTTCTTC	CASSTSAGEAYNEQFF
14	TRBJ2-7	TRBV28	TRBD1	NA	TGTGCCAGCAGTTCCGGGACAGGGAACTACGAGCAGTACTTC	CASSSGTGNYEQYF